Following are 30 T cell receptor beta chains from one sample sequenced in a study of control samples from healthy donors and cancer patients. Clones were sequenced by immunoSEQ multiplex PCR, and TCRdb holds only the in-frame ones, with some missing. The table records some 250,000 clones, roughly 87% of them present only once. The specimen was PBMCs. These receptors were taken from a woman aged 55-69 years with lung cancer.

The genes are TRBV18 and TRBJ2-7; D could derive from TRBD1 or TRBD2 (5 bases each). CDR1 and CDR2 (germline): KGHSH, LQKENI. The CDR3 has 15 amino acids. Trimming pared 3 bases from V and 0 bases from J, leaving 12 bases between. CDR3 nucleotide sequence: TGTGCCAGCTCACCCACGGCAGGGAGCTCCTACGAGCAGTACTTC. It translates to CASSPTAGSSYEQYF.

This chain connects TRBV18 to TRBJ1-6, with 11 nucleotides matching TRBD1. The germline V gene encodes CDR1 KGHSH and CDR2 LQKENI. V was pared by 6 bases and J by 5 bases, with 3 bases of the junction left unmatched. The CDR3 totals 15 residues. The chain's CDR3 is CASSPGQGDNSPLHF. Here the CDR3 DNA reads TGTGCCAGCTCGCCGGGACAGGGGGATAATTCACCCCTCCACTTT.

The chain uses TRBV15 and TRBJ1-5; D is unresolved. The CDR3 covers 13 residues. Trimming took off 0 bases at V and 5 bases at J, with 5 bases between the two ends. Germline V lookup: CDR1 LNHNV, CDR2 YYDKDF (reference sequence). The CDR3 is CATSRDEDQPQHF. In nucleotides, the CDR3 is TGTGCCACCAGCAGAGATGAGGATCAGCCCCAGCATTTT.

This rearrangement joins TRBV10-3 to TRBJ2-3; 7 positions match TRBD2. The CDR3 runs to 14 residues. Germline trimming cut 9 bases from V and 2 bases from J; bases unmatched to any gene: 8. Looked up from germline, CDR1 is ENHRY and CDR2 is SYGVKD. The CDR3 DNA reads as TGTGCCATGGGAACTAGCGATATCACAGATACGCAGTATTTT. Translating gives CAMGTSDITDTQYF.

The rearrangement links TRBV30 to TRBJ2-5, with 7 bases aligning to TRBD2. CDR1 and CDR2 from the germline V gene are GTSNPN and SVGIG (reference sequence). The CDR3 length is 17 residues. Trimming at V came to 2 bases and at J to 9 bases, leaving 21 bases not matched to a gene. In nucleotides, the CDR3 is TGTGCCTGGAGTTCAGCGGGATCAGCGGGACGGGGGAAGGCCCAGTACTTC. This encodes CAWSSAGSAGRGKAQYF.

This clone was observed a handful of times. The chain combines TRBV21-1 with TRBJ2-1; the table's TRBD2 call for D was not verified on the DNA. TRBV21-1 is noted as a pseudogene. The CDR3 is 16 amino acids. The CDR3 region is CARPGQRGAHYNEQFF. CDR3 DNA sequence: TGTGCCAGACCCGGACAGCGGGGGGCCCATTACAATGAGCAGTTCTTC.

The rearrangement uses TRBV11-2 and TRBJ2-1; D not resolved. In germline, CDR1 is SGHAT, CDR2 FQNNGV. Trimming left V 5 bases short and J 0 bases short, with 20 bases between. The CDR3 sequence is 18 residues long. The CDR3 region has the DNA TGTGCCAGCAGCCCCGCGCTGGACGTTTATAGCTCCTACAATGAGCAGTTCTTC. Translating gives CASSPALDVYSSYNEQFF.

The chain joins TRBV6-6 to TRBJ1-3; TRBD1 aligns across 7 bases. This CDR3 has 15 residues. V shed 5 bases and J 0 bases; nucleotides not matched to a gene: 4. Per the germline V gene, CDR1 is MNHNY and CDR2 is SVGAGI (reference sequence). The CDR3 nucleotides read TGTGCCAGCAGTGGGGGACAGAACTCTGGAAACACCATATATTTT. The encoded protein is CASSGGQNSGNTIYF.

The chain couples TRBV9 to TRBJ2-7, with a tentative D call TRBD2 (8 bases). V was shortened by 3 bases and J by 2 bases, with 24 bases between the two germline ends. CDR1 is SGDLS, CDR2 YYNGEE, per germline. This CDR3 comprises 18 residues. The DNA of the CDR3 is TGTGCCAGCAGCGGCCGGGACAGACGAGCGGGGGTCGCCTACGAGCAGTACTTC. Translating it yields CASSGRDRRAGVAYEQYF. The full variable domain, completed using reference TRBV9 and TRBJ2-7, is DSGVTQTPKHLITATGQRVTLRCSPRSGDLSVYWYQQSLDQGLQFLIQYYNGEERAKGNILERFSAQQFPDLHSELNLSSLELGDSALYFCASSGRDRRAGVAYEQYFGPGTRLTVT.

The chain recombines TRBV3-1 (or the pseudogene TRBV3-2) with TRBJ2-1; 9 nucleotides agree with TRBD2. J lost 7 bases, V lost 0 bases, and 10 bases had no gene match. CDR1 LGHDT and CDR2 YNNKEL come from the germline V gene (reference sequence). There are 17 residues in the CDR3. Here the CDR3 reads CASSQDRSLAGRNEQFF. The CDR3 DNA reads TGTGCCAGCAGCCAAGATCGGAGCCTAGCGGGGCGGAATGAGCAGTTCTTC.

V is TRBV7-7 and J is TRBJ2-7, with 11 bases aligning to TRBD2. Trimming at V came to 5 bases and at J to 1 base, leaving 4 bases not matched to a gene. CDR1 and CDR2 (germline): SSHAT, FNYEAQ (reference sequence). This CDR3 is 15 amino acids long. CDR3 in amino acids: CASSPRTSGSYEQYF. The CDR3 DNA sequence: TGTGCCAGCAGCCCGCGGACTAGCGGGTCCTACGAGCAGTACTTC. Combining the CDR3 with reference TRBV7-7 and TRBJ2-7 gives the whole variable domain GAGVSQSPRYKVTKRGQDVTLRCDPISSHATLYWYQQALGQGPEFLTYFNYEAQPDKSGLPSDRFSAERPEGSISTLTIQRTEQRDSAMYRCASSPRTSGSYEQYFGPGTRLTVT.

The chain combines TRBV9 with TRBJ2-1; 10 positions match TRBD2. The CDR3 spans 16 residues. Losses at the gene ends were 0 bases for V and 6 bases for J; bases not matched to a gene: 6. Germline V gives CDR1 SGDLS, CDR2 YYNGEE. CDR3 sequence reads: CASSVVGTSGVNEQFF. In DNA, the CDR3 is TGTGCCAGCAGCGTAGTGGGTACTAGCGGGGTCAATGAGCAGTTCTTC.

The genes are TRBV19 and TRBJ2-2; D is unresolved. V shed 4 bases and J shed 6 bases, with 6 bases lying between them. The CDR3 covers 12 residues. Germline V gives CDR1 LNHDA, CDR2 SQIVND (reference sequence). DNA for the CDR3: TGTGCCAGTAGTAATTGGGCCGGGGAGCTGTTTTTT. Protein product: CASSNWAGELFF.

The chain joins TRBV3-1 (or the pseudogene TRBV3-2) to TRBJ2-1; 13 bases align to TRBD2. Germline CDR1 LGHDT, CDR2 YNNKEL (reference sequence). CDR3 size: 18 residues. V dropped 3 bases and J dropped 0; count of bases not matched to a gene: 5. The CDR3 sequence is CASSQTSGGSSSYNEQFF. The CDR3 bases are TGTGCCAGCAGCCAGACTAGCGGGGGGTCGAGCTCCTACAATGAGCAGTTCTTC.

The chain combines TRBV2 with TRBJ1-1, with 9 nucleotides matching TRBD1. The length of the CDR3 is 13 residues. J was trimmed by 5 bases and V by 7 bases; bases with no gene match: 5. The germline V gene has CDR1 SNHLY and CDR2 FYNNEI. The CDR3, as DNA: TGTGCCAGCAAAGGGACAGGGAGGACTGAAGCTTTCTTT. Protein sequence: CASKGTGRTEAFF.

V is TRBV2 and J is TRBJ2-3; 11 nucleotides line up with TRBD2. This CDR3 comprises 13 residues. Germline CDR1 SNHLY, CDR2 FYNNEI. Losses at the gene ends were 3 bases for V and 8 bases for J; bases not matched to a gene: 1. For the CDR3, the DNA is TGTGCCAGCAGTGATCTAGCGGGAGGTACGCAGTATTTT. Translated: CASSDLAGGTQYF.

The chain uses TRBV10-2 and TRBJ2-7, with TRBD1 matching 8 bases. Germline-derived CDR1 and CDR2 are WSHSY and SAAADI. This CDR3 is built from 16 residues. Trimming took 1 base from V and 6 from J; bases not matched to a gene: 11. CDR3 bases: TGCGCCAGCAGTGAGTGGAAAGGGACAGGAGTAGGCGAGCAGTACTTC. Protein sequence: CASSEWKGTGVGEQYF.

This sequence joins TRBV9 and TRBJ1-3; 7 nucleotides match TRBD1. V dropped 4 bases and J dropped 0; count of bases not matched to a gene: 4. This CDR3 region has 15 residues. Germline V gene lookup returns CDR1 SGDLS and CDR2 YYNGEE. The CDR3 DNA sequence: TGTGCCAGCAGCACTGGGACAGCCTCTGGAAACACCATATATTTT. It translates to CASSTGTASGNTIYF.

The chain is built from TRBV6-5 and TRBJ2-3, with D unclear. V shed 5 bases and J shed 0 bases, with 12 bases lying between them. Germline lookup yields CDR1 MNHEY and CDR2 SVGAGI. The CDR3 contains 15 residues. For the CDR3, the DNA is TGTGCCAGCAGTACAAATACCGGGAGCACAGATACGCAGTATTTT. It specifies CASSTNTGSTDTQYF.

This chain links TRBV3-1 (or the pseudogene TRBV3-2) with TRBJ1-2; TRBD1 matches at 7 bases. V lost 4 bases, J lost 2 bases, and 7 bases stayed unmatched. The CDR3 loop spans 15 amino acids. The germline gives CDR1 LGHDT, CDR2 YNNKEL (reference sequence). The CDR3 coding sequence is TGTGCCAGCAGCCCGCCCTTGACAGGGAACTATGGCTACACCTTC. Protein sequence: CASSPPLTGNYGYTF.

In DNA, the CDR3 is TGTGCCAGCACCACTGGCCTAGCGGGAGCGGGGGAGACCCAGTACTTC. Amino acid sequence: CASTTGLAGAGETQYF. The V and J genes are TRBV7-7 and TRBJ2-5, with 10 nucleotides matching TRBD2. The CDR3 has 16 residues. The V segment lost 7 bases and the J segment 5 bases; nucleotides outside the gene matches: 13. From germline, CDR1 is SSHAT and CDR2 FNYEAQ (reference sequence). The whole variable domain, filled in from reference TRBV7-7 and TRBJ2-5, reads GAGVSQSPRYKVTKRGQDVTLRCDPISSHATLYWYQQALGQGPEFLTYFNYEAQPDKSGLPSDRFSAERPEGSISTLTIQRTEQRDSAMYRCASTTGLAGAGETQYFGPGTRLLVL.

This rearrangement joins TRBV6-5 to TRBJ2-7; D may be TRBD2 (5 bases). The germline V gene encodes CDR1 MNHEY and CDR2 SVGAGI. The CDR3 length is 12 residues. Trimming shortened V by 9 bases and J by 0 bases, and 9 bases separated the two germline ends. CDR3 DNA: TGTGCCAGTCGGAGGAGCTCCTACGAGCAGTACTTC. It translates to CASRRSSYEQYF.

The rearrangement uses TRBV5-1 and TRBJ1-3, with D hard to call. The CDR3 runs 14 residues. Trimming removed 1 base at V and 4 bases at J, with 9 bases between. CDR1 is SGHRS and CDR2 is YFSETQ in the germline V gene. The CDR3 DNA sequence: TGCGCCAGCAGCTTGACGAGTCCCGGAAACACCATATATTTT. It specifies CASSLTSPGNTIYF.

CDR3 nucleotide sequence: TGTGCCAGCAGCCGAACGGGACAGGGGCGAGGCAATCAGCCCCAGCATTTT. Translated: CASSRTGQGRGNQPQHF. The chain combines TRBV3-1 (or the pseudogene TRBV3-2) with TRBJ1-5; 10 bases line up with TRBD1. Germline V gives CDR1 LGHDT, CDR2 YNNKEL (reference sequence). The junction had 8 bases not matched to a gene; V was cut back by 4 bases and J by 2 bases. The CDR3 spans 17 residues.

In this sample, this clone turned up once. V and J are TRBV6-6 and TRBJ1-4; D is unresolved. The CDR3 has 14 residues. Germline loops: CDR1 MNHNY, CDR2 SVGAGI (reference sequence). Trimming stripped 8 bases from V and 0 bases from J, with 10 bases between. The CDR3 bases are TGTGCCAGCCGTAGAGGTCCAACTAATGAAAAACTGTTTTTT. The encoded protein is CASRRGPTNEKLFF.

This clone was counted a single time. The J gene is TRBJ1-5, the V gene TRBV3-1 (or the pseudogene TRBV3-2), with 9 bases aligning to TRBD1. Germline V lookup: CDR1 LGHDT, CDR2 YNNKEL (reference sequence). The CDR3 extends over 14 amino acids. V gave up 5 bases and J gave up 4 bases; unmatched junction bases: 3. In DNA, the CDR3 is TGTGCCAGCAGCTATGGACAGGGGAATCAGCCCCAGCATTTT. It is translated as CASSYGQGNQPQHF.

This sequence joins TRBV12-3 or TRBV12-4 and TRBJ1-1; a weak D match, TRBD1 (6 bases). V lost 4 bases to trimming and J lost 7 bases, with 13 bases between them. The CDR3 runs to 13 residues. The CDR3 bases are TGTGCCAGCAGTTCCCCCAACAGGGTTGAAGCTTTCTTT. Translated: CASSSPNRVEAFF.

The chain uses TRBV2 and TRBJ2-7; 9 bases line up with TRBD2. Per the germline V gene, CDR1 is SNHLY and CDR2 is FYNNEI. There are 15 residues in the CDR3. Germline trimming cut 7 bases from V and 2 bases from J; bases unmatched to any gene: 9. In nucleotides, the CDR3 is TGTGCCAGCAACTTAACTAGCGGGTACACCTACGAGCAGTACTTC. Translated: CASNLTSGYTYEQYF.

This clone was counted only a few times. This chain links TRBV5-1 with TRBJ2-3; 9 bases align to TRBD2. Germline V gene data show CDR1 as SGHRS and CDR2 as YFSETQ. The V gene end was trimmed by 1 base and the J gene end by 0 bases; junction bases not matched to a gene: 6. This CDR3 is 17 amino acids long. CDR3 nucleotides: TGCGCCAGCAGCTTGAGCGGGGGGAGGCCTAGCACAGATACGCAGTATTTT. It is translated as CASSLSGGRPSTDTQYF.

This chain connects TRBV27 to TRBJ1-5; 9 bases are shared with TRBD1. The V and J ends lost 2 bases and 0 bases, in that order; junction bases with no gene match: 5. CDR1 is MNHEY, CDR2 SMNVEV, per germline (reference sequence). CDR3 length: 17 residues. This chain's CDR3 is CASSLEQGAISNQPQHF. The DNA of the CDR3 is TGTGCCAGCAGTTTAGAACAGGGGGCCATTAGCAATCAGCCCCAGCATTTT.